This T cell receptor (beta chain) was recovered during a study of blood T cell repertoires in COVID-19. Study background: The United States, Italy and Spain provided the acute and convalescent COVID-19 samples.

Authors' data handling: Reference gene primer amplification gave estimated nucleated cell counts. Some clones are missing from TCRdb's copy, which holds only in-frame ones; the method was immunoSEQ multiplex PCR. The DNA gave D and trimming, while V, J and clone size come from that table. The table has a few hundred thousand clones, 80% to 90% seen once; the top ten hold 3.8%. Looked up from germline, CDR1 is LNHDA and CDR2 is SQIVND (reference sequence). Trimming pared 5 bases from V and 7 bases from J, leaving 11 bases between. The CDR3 totals 12 residues. The rearrangement uses TRBV19 and TRBJ1-1; the D gene is possibly TRBD1 (6 bases). The source material was PBMCs or T cells enriched from blood (not recorded which). The clonotype comes from a middle-aged woman with acute COVID-19. The CDR3 sequence: CASSRGGDEAFF. As DNA, the CDR3 is TGTGCCAGTAGTCGGGGGGGCGATGAAGCTTTCTTT.